What follows are 9 T cell receptor beta chains derived from one specimen sequenced in a study of blood T cells in healthy people across ages. PCR was performed a second time for roughly 7 to 11 cycles using a sample-barcoded 5' primer and a J-beta primer mix. TCRdb called the 5' RACE reads again in MiXCR, with one record for every CDR3 protein. The sample lists about 620,000 distinct CDR3 sequences, 40% to 65% occurring once. Material for sequencing was blood. The receptor source for this set is a woman of 80 years or more in good health.

This clonotype was recorded many times. The chain recombines TRBV12-3 or TRBV12-4 with TRBJ1-4, with D possibly matching TRBD1 (6 bases). Trimming removed 5 bases from V and 2 bases from J, with 12 bases in between. The CDR3 sequence is 15 residues long. The CDR3 spells CASSTTGATNEKLFF. CDR3 sequence (DNA): TGTGCCAGCAGTACCACGGGGGCTACTAATGAAAAACTGTTTTTT.

Turning to this clonotype: A read error is possible here, since a much larger clone lies one base away. The chain has TRBV12-3 or TRBV12-4 and TRBJ2-7; D unclear. This CDR3 region has 14 residues. Deletions cut 6 bases from V and 9 bases from J, with 21 bases between. CDR3 DNA sequence: TGTGCCAGCAGCACTACAGTTCCCGGGCACCGGCAGTACTTC. This codes for CASSTTVPGHRQYF.

This clonotype was recorded a few times. The rearrangement links TRBV5-1 to TRBJ1-4; perhaps TRBD1 as D (5 bases). Germline CDR1 SGHRS, CDR2 YFSETQ. Trimming removed 1 base from V and 7 bases from J, with 11 bases in between. The CDR3 length is 14 residues. The CDR3 is CASSLLGLGEKLFF. DNA of the CDR3: TGCGCCAGCAGCTTGTTGGGGCTGGGTGAAAAACTGTTTTTT.

This clonotype came up once. The chain is built from TRBV9 and TRBJ2-3; 7 nucleotides align to TRBD1. The trim removed 4 bases at V and 3 bases at J, leaving 17 bases unmatched. Germline values: CDR1 SGDLS, CDR2 YYNGEE. The length of the CDR3 is 18 residues. CDR3 coding DNA: TGTGCCAGCAGCCCTCCCGCAGGACAGGTAGATGAGACAGATACGCAGTATTTT. Translating gives CASSPPAGQVDETDTQYF.

The chain uses TRBV20-1 and TRBJ2-5; the match to TRBD2 covers 10 bases. In germline, CDR1 is DFQATT, CDR2 SNEGSKA (reference sequence). The CDR3 is 15 amino acids. The J segment lost 1 base and the V segment lost 5 bases, leaving 7 bases of the junction unmatched. As DNA, the CDR3 is TGCAGTGCTCAGGGGGCTAGCGGGAGCCAAGAGACCCAGTACTTC. This translates into CSAQGASGSQETQYF.

Points on this clonotype: A much larger clone differs by one base, so this may be a read error. The V gene is TRBV20-1, the J gene TRBJ2-3, with a possible D match to TRBD2 (7 bases). The CDR3 consists of 13 residues. In germline, CDR1 is DFQATT, CDR2 SNEGSKA (reference sequence). Here the CDR3 reads CSPRRGGTDTQDF. CDR3 sequence (DNA): TGCAGTCCTCGACGCGGGGGCACAGATACGCAGGATTTT.

This clonotype has just a few counts. A much larger clonotype is one base distant, so this may be a read error. The CDR3 DNA reads TGTGCCAGCAGCGTAGTGAGGGAAGAGACCCAGTACTTC. It is translated as CASSVVREETQYF. The chain combines TRBV7-2 with TRBJ2-5, with a weak D call TRBD2 (5 bases). The CDR3 runs 13 residues. Germline-derived CDR1 and CDR2 are SGHTA and FQGNSA. V was trimmed by 5 bases and J by 3 bases, leaving 10 bases between them.

V and J are TRBV28 and TRBJ1-4; tentatively, D is TRBD1 (5 bases). CDR3 length equals 17 residues. CDR1 and CDR2 from the germline V gene are MDHEN and SYDVKM. V shed 2 bases and J shed 8 bases, with 21 bases lying between them. The chain's CDR3 is CASSLPHSVGVGEKLFF. The CDR3 nucleotides are TGTGCCAGCAGTTTACCCCACAGTGTAGGGGTTGGAGAAAAACTGTTTTTT.

Comments on this clonotype: A much bigger clone sits one base away, suggesting this may be a read error. The CDR3 DNA follows: TGCAGTGCCGTCCGGGACACCGGCTACGAGCAGTTCTTC. Amino acid sequence: CSAVRDTGYEQFF. The genes are TRBV20-1 and TRBJ2-1, with TRBD1 as a possible D gene (6 bases). The CDR3 contains 13 residues. Germline-derived CDR1 and CDR2 are DFQATT and SNEGSKA (reference sequence). Trimming pared 6 bases from V and 10 bases from J, leaving 19 bases between.